A selection of T cell receptor beta chains follows, all from one sample in a study of tumor-infiltrating lymphocytes in localized non-small cell lung cancer. Libraries were prepared by immunoSEQ multiplex PCR; TCRdb keeps only in-frame clonotypes and omits some of them. The sample yields some 15,000 clones, approximately 83% seen once. Sequences were obtained from uninvolved lung tissue not adjacent to the tumor. These receptors came from a human donor with non-small cell lung cancer. Each CDR3 is given with its conserved first and last residue. Fields, in order: V gene, CDR3 length, J gene, CDR3 protein.

V gene: TRBV6-5; CDR3 length: 14; J gene: TRBJ2-2; CDR3 protein: CASSRGQNTGELFF
V gene: TRBV9; CDR3 length: 16; J gene: TRBJ2-3; CDR3 protein: CASSVGGGVDTDTQYF
V gene: TRBV19; CDR3 length: 14; J gene: TRBJ2-2; CDR3 protein: CASKSGRGTGELFF
V gene: TRBV27; CDR3 length: 13; J gene: TRBJ2-2; CDR3 protein: CASSFGGTGELFF
V gene: TRBV28; CDR3 length: 14; J gene: TRBJ2-5; CDR3 protein: CASTTPRGSETQYF
V gene: TRBV30; CDR3 length: 12; J gene: TRBJ1-1; CDR3 protein: CAWKQGNTEAFF
V gene: TRBV30; CDR3 length: 13; J gene: TRBJ2-3; CDR3 protein: CASTSGLTDTQYF
V gene: TRBV28; CDR3 length: 16; J gene: TRBJ2-5; CDR3 protein: CASSSPAGGIQETQYF
V gene: TRBV7-9; CDR3 length: 16; J gene: TRBJ1-4; CDR3 protein: CASSSGRQSYTEKLFF
V gene: TRBV7-3; CDR3 length: 15; J gene: TRBJ2-3; CDR3 protein: CASSPRAGREDTQYF
V gene: TRBV9; CDR3 length: 16; J gene: TRBJ2-7; CDR3 protein: CASSASGTGGPYEQYF
V gene: TRBV5-1; CDR3 length: 14; J gene: TRBJ1-1; CDR3 protein: CASSFSGFNTEAFF
V gene: TRBV2; CDR3 length: 17; J gene: TRBJ2-6; CDR3 protein: CASTPGQGVAGANVLTF
V gene: TRBV5-4; CDR3 length: 16; J gene: TRBJ2-6; CDR3 protein: CASSLAQNLGANVLTF
V gene: TRBV7-8; CDR3 length: 16; J gene: TRBJ1-5; CDR3 protein: CASSLYRGDGNQPQHF
V gene: TRBV15; CDR3 length: 15; J gene: TRBJ1-1; CDR3 protein: CATSSDFEANTEAFF
V gene: TRBV7-2; CDR3 length: 15; J gene: TRBJ2-7; CDR3 protein: CASSTRRQGGYEQYF
V gene: TRBV6-5; CDR3 length: 15; J gene: TRBJ2-7; CDR3 protein: CASSYSYVQSYEQYF
V gene: TRBV5-1; CDR3 length: 16; J gene: TRBJ2-1; CDR3 protein: CASNPSGTGGYNEQFF
V gene: TRBV7-9; CDR3 length: 14; J gene: TRBJ1-2; CDR3 protein: CASSLGQENYGYTF
V gene: TRBV5-6; CDR3 length: 13; J gene: TRBJ2-7; CDR3 protein: CASSSWTLYEQYF
V gene: TRBV5-1; CDR3 length: 15; J gene: TRBJ1-5; CDR3 protein: CASSFSGDSNQPQHF
V gene: TRBV28; CDR3 length: 14; J gene: TRBJ1-4; CDR3 protein: CASRSGQTNEKLFF
V gene: TRBV7-2; CDR3 length: 16; J gene: TRBJ2-2; CDR3 protein: CASSSGTRRGTGELFF
V gene: TRBV4-2; CDR3 length: 19; J gene: TRBJ1-3; CDR3 protein: CASSQDASGGHLSGNTIYF
V gene: TRBV5-6; CDR3 length: 16; J gene: TRBJ1-1; CDR3 protein: CASSLLQPGPATEAFF
V gene: TRBV4-1; CDR3 length: 15; J gene: TRBJ1-3; CDR3 protein: CASSQGIGPGNTIYF
V gene: TRBV29-1; CDR3 length: 13; J gene: TRBJ2-7; CDR3 protein: CSVEALGGYEQYF
V gene: TRBV28; CDR3 length: 15; J gene: TRBJ2-7; CDR3 protein: CASRGGPDPLYEQYF
V gene: TRBV30; CDR3 length: 14; J gene: TRBJ2-7; CDR3 protein: CAWSVEGRGYEQYF
V gene: TRBV28; CDR3 length: 12; J gene: TRBJ1-2; CDR3 protein: CASSFRGYGYTF
V gene: TRBV10-3; CDR3 length: 13; J gene: TRBJ2-2; CDR3 protein: CAISEWDTGELFF
V gene: TRBV23-1; CDR3 length: 14; J gene: TRBJ1-1; CDR3 protein: CASIGTGDRTEAFF
V gene: TRBV6-1; CDR3 length: 13; J gene: TRBJ1-4; CDR3 protein: CASRQATNEKLFF
V gene: TRBV27; CDR3 length: 13; J gene: TRBJ2-3; CDR3 protein: CASSTASTDTQYF
V gene: TRBV7-8; CDR3 length: 11; J gene: TRBJ2-7; CDR3 protein: CASSSPTEQYF
V gene: TRBV10-2; CDR3 length: 11; J gene: TRBJ2-6; CDR3 protein: CASRTEGTYVF
V gene: TRBV5-1; CDR3 length: 12; J gene: TRBJ2-7; CDR3 protein: CASIGGGDEQYF
V gene: TRBV6-1; CDR3 length: 15; J gene: TRBJ1-6; CDR3 protein: CASSRQEGYNSPLHF
V gene: TRBV19; CDR3 length: 13; J gene: TRBJ1-1; CDR3 protein: CASTGQLGTEAFF
V gene: TRBV15; CDR3 length: 14; J gene: TRBJ2-7; CDR3 protein: CATSRDQGRYEQYF
V gene: TRBV18; CDR3 length: 14; J gene: TRBJ1-2; CDR3 protein: CASSAGTDVYGYTF
V gene: TRBV5-4; CDR3 length: 17; J gene: TRBJ1-1; CDR3 protein: CASSRGAQTGRDTEAFF
V gene: TRBV6-1; CDR3 length: 13; J gene: TRBJ1-5; CDR3 protein: CASSGDGNQPQHF
V gene: TRBV28; CDR3 length: 12; J gene: TRBJ1-2; CDR3 protein: CASNQGKYGYTF
V gene: TRBV7-9; CDR3 length: 15; J gene: TRBJ2-2; CDR3 protein: CASSLNLRHTGELFF
V gene: TRBV5-4; CDR3 length: 16; J gene: TRBJ2-6; CDR3 protein: CASSSVDSSGANVLTF
V gene: TRBV6-1; CDR3 length: 11; J gene: TRBJ1-2; CDR3 protein: CASRTNYGYTF
V gene: TRBV18; CDR3 length: 12; J gene: TRBJ2-1; CDR3 protein: CASSTGQSEQFF
V gene: TRBV7-9; CDR3 length: 15; J gene: TRBJ2-2; CDR3 protein: CASTPGQGFTGELFF
V gene: TRBV10-3; CDR3 length: 12; J gene: TRBJ2-3; CDR3 protein: CATGTGFDTQYF
V gene: TRBV29-1; CDR3 length: 11; J gene: TRBJ2-7; CDR3 protein: CSAGTGVEQYF
V gene: TRBV2; CDR3 length: 11; J gene: TRBJ2-6; CDR3 protein: CASSEANVLTF
V gene: TRBV28; CDR3 length: 15; J gene: TRBJ1-3; CDR3 protein: CASRTGDYSGNTIYF
V gene: TRBV30; CDR3 length: 15; J gene: TRBJ1-2; CDR3 protein: CAWSASLRGVYGYTF
V gene: TRBV18; CDR3 length: 16; J gene: TRBJ1-5; CDR3 protein: CASSPRQGTEERPQHF
V gene: TRBV6-6; CDR3 length: 15; J gene: TRBJ2-5; CDR3 protein: CASSRLAGAWETQYF
V gene: TRBV6-1; CDR3 length: 15; J gene: TRBJ2-3; CDR3 protein: CATGQTVAGSATQYF
V gene: TRBV4-1; CDR3 length: 19; J gene: TRBJ2-2; CDR3 protein: CASSQDHLAGFSWTGELFF